Presented here are 15 T cell receptor beta chains from one specimen sequenced in a study of blood T cell repertoires in COVID-19. Assay used: immunoSEQ multiplex PCR; TCRdb lists only in-frame clones, some missing. The sample shows under 200,000 clones, under 90% of them seen only once. The sample was PBMCs or T cells enriched from blood (not recorded which). All receptors derive from a man aged 60 to 75 who had recovered from COVID-19.

The CDR3 loop reads CASRAGYRNQPQHF. The CDR3 DNA sequence: TGTGCCAGCAGAGCAGGGTACCGCAATCAGCCCCAGCATTTT. V gene TRBV28 combines with J gene TRBJ1-5; D possibly corresponds to TRBD1 (5 bases). Trimming stripped 6 bases from V and 2 bases from J, with 11 bases between. The CDR3 totals 14 residues. Germline V gene lookup returns CDR1 MDHEN and CDR2 SYDVKM. The whole variable domain, remainder taken from reference TRBV28 and TRBJ1-5, is DVKVTQSSRYLVKRTGEKVFLECVQDMDHENMFWYRQDPGLGLRLIYFSYDVKMKEKGDIPEGYSVSREKKERFSLILESASTNQTSMYLCASRAGYRNQPQHFGDGTRLSIL.

V usage is TRBV27 and J usage is TRBJ2-7; TRBD2 is a possible D gene (5 bases). Per germline, CDR1 MNHEY and CDR2 SMNVEV (reference sequence). Trimming left V 2 bases short and J 7 bases short, with 12 bases between. The CDR3 has 13 amino acids. The CDR3 here is CASSLHLRGEQYF. CDR3 DNA sequence: TGTGCCAGCAGTTTACACCTGAGAGGGGAGCAGTACTTC.

This chain uses TRBV7-6 with TRBJ1-2; a possible D gene is TRBD1 (5 bases). Germline V lookup: CDR1 SGHVS, CDR2 FNYEAQ. Trimming cost V 5 bases and J 2 bases, with 15 bases left between them. The CDR3 runs 15 residues. In DNA, the CDR3 is TGTGCCAGCAGCCCGACGACAGAAGGCAACTATGGCTACACCTTC. It specifies CASSPTTEGNYGYTF.

CDR3 nucleotides: TGTGCCAGCAGTTCCGGTCTGGCCCTCCACTTT. It yields the protein CASSSGLALHF. The rearrangement joins TRBV12-3 or TRBV12-4 to TRBJ1-6; D gene unclear. The CDR3 length is 11 residues. V was pared by 4 bases and J by 14 bases, with 9 bases between.

The CDR3 reads CASSPGRYRAYGYTF. The DNA of the CDR3 is TGTGCCAGCAGTCCCGGACGGTACAGGGCCTATGGCTACACCTTC. This chain connects TRBV6-5 to TRBJ1-2, with D possibly TRBD1 on 6 matching bases. CDR1 and CDR2 (germline): MNHEY, SVGAGI. Trimming took off 5 bases at V and 4 bases at J, with 17 bases between the two ends. The CDR3 loop spans 15 amino acids.

The rearrangement links TRBV5-5 to TRBJ2-7, with TRBD1 identical over 7 bases. After removal of 4 bases from V and 3 bases from J, the junction contained 13 bases not matched to a gene. Germline V CDR1 and CDR2: SGHKS, YYEKEE (reference sequence). The CDR3 runs to 16 residues. CDR3 DNA sequence: TGTGCCAGCAGCCTGGGCGTCAGGGGGTTGATCTACGAGCAGTACTTC. Translating gives CASSLGVRGLIYEQYF.

This sequence joins TRBV11-2 and TRBJ1-1, with TRBD1 as a possible D gene (6 bases). V lost 4 bases to trimming and J lost 0 bases, with 21 bases between them. Germline V CDR1 and CDR2: SGHAT, FQNNGV. The length of the CDR3 is 18 residues. CDR3 protein: CASSYGVGAGVMNTEAFF. CDR3 DNA: TGTGCCAGCAGCTACGGCGTCGGGGCAGGGGTTATGAACACTGAAGCTTTCTTT.

V usage is TRBV25-1 and J usage is TRBJ2-1; weak D call: TRBD2 (5 bases). The CDR3 has 15 amino acids. Germline values: CDR1 MGHDK, CDR2 SYGVNS. Trimming removed 8 bases at V and 0 bases at J, with 14 bases between. The CDR3, as DNA: TGTGCCAGCTCACTCTCGGGGAGCTCCTACAATGAGCAGTTCTTC. This translates into CASSLSGSSYNEQFF.

The V gene is TRBV18, the J gene TRBJ2-2; 8 bases line up with TRBD2. Per germline, CDR1 KGHSH and CDR2 LQKENI. V gave up 4 bases and J gave up 4 bases; unmatched junction bases: 11. The CDR3 sequence is 17 residues long. CDR3 coding DNA: TGTGCCAGCTCACAGCTAGGAGCGGGAGAGTTCACCGGGGAGCTGTTTTTT. This gives the protein CASSQLGAGEFTGELFF.

The V and J genes are TRBV7-9 and TRBJ1-6, with D perhaps matching TRBD1 (6 bases). The germline V gene encodes CDR1 SEHNR and CDR2 FQNEAQ (reference sequence). With 5 bases removed from V and 8 bases from J, the gap between germline ends came to 13 bases. CDR3 length: 14 amino acids. The CDR3 sequence is CASSPTGWYSPLHF. The CDR3 nucleotides are TGTGCCAGCAGCCCCACAGGGTGGTATTCACCCCTCCACTTT.

The CDR3 region has the DNA TGTGCCAGCAGCTTGGCTAGCGGGAGAGGAGAGACCCAGTACTTC. This gives the protein CASSLASGRGETQYF. V gene TRBV5-6 combines with J gene TRBJ2-5; 10 nucleotides agree with TRBD2. In germline, CDR1 is SGHDT, CDR2 YYEEEE. The CDR3 covers 15 residues. J gave up 4 bases and V 0 bases, and 3 bases lay outside the gene matches. Looking up the rest from reference TRBV5-6 and TRBJ2-5 gives the full variable domain: DAGVTQSPTHLIKTRGQQVTLRCSPKSGHDTVSWYQQALGQGPQFIFQYYEEEERQRGNFPDRFSGHQFPNYSSELNVNALLLGDSALYLCASSLASGRGETQYFGPGTRLLVL.

This clone has only one observation. This chain connects TRBV1 to TRBJ2-7; TRBD1 is the table's D call and was not checked against the DNA. TRBV1 has pseudogene status. The CDR3 length is 15 residues. The CDR3 loop is CTSSQIGQGAYEQYF. In nucleotides, the CDR3 is TGCACCAGCAGCCAAATCGGGCAGGGGGCCTACGAGCAGTACTTC.

The chain has TRBV9 and TRBJ2-5; D is possibly TRBD2 (7 bases). The CDR3 has 15 residues. The germline CDR1 and CDR2 sequences are SGDLS and YYNGEE. The germline V and J ends were trimmed by 6 bases and 1 base, with 16 bases remaining between them. The CDR3 DNA sequence: TGTGCCAGCACCTTAGAAGGGGGGGTCCAAGAGACCCAGTACTTC. This translates into CASTLEGGVQETQYF. Based on the CDR3 plus reference TRBV9 and TRBJ2-5, the full variable domain is DSGVTQTPKHLITATGQRVTLRCSPRSGDLSVYWYQQSLDQGLQFLIQYYNGEERAKGNILERFSAQQFPDLHSELNLSSLELGDSALYFCASTLEGGVQETQYFGPGTRLLVL.

In its sample, this clone was seen a few times. This chain joins TRBV4-1 and TRBJ1-2; TRBD1 matches 7 bases. V gave up 1 base and J gave up 8 bases; unmatched junction bases: 7. The CDR3 has 14 residues. The germline V gene encodes CDR1 MGHRA and CDR2 YSYEKL. The CDR3 is CASSQVGGSEGYTF. In nucleotides, the CDR3 is TGCGCCAGCAGCCAAGTAGGGGGCTCCGAGGGCTACACCTTC.

The genes are TRBV7-3 and TRBJ2-3; 16 bases align to TRBD2. This CDR3 comprises 19 residues. Germline values: CDR1 SGHTA, CDR2 FQGTGA. The V segment lost 6 bases and the J segment 6 bases; nucleotides outside the gene matches: 15. The CDR3 DNA sequence: TGTGCCAGCAGTCAAGGCCCCCAGGGACTAGCGGGGGGGAGGGATACGCAGTATTTT. This gives the protein CASSQGPQGLAGGRDTQYF.